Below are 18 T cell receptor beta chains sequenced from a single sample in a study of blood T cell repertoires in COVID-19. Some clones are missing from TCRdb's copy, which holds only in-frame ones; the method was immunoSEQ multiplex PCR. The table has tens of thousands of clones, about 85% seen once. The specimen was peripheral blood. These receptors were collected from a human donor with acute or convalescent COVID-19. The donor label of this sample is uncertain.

The CDR3 sequence is CASITGTYNEQFF. The CDR3 region has the DNA TGTGCCAGCATCACAGGGACCTACAATGAGCAGTTCTTC. The chain uses TRBV28 and TRBJ2-1, with D possibly being TRBD1 (6 bases). The CDR3 is 13 amino acids. Germline lookup yields CDR1 MDHEN and CDR2 SYDVKM. V lost 7 bases, J lost 2 bases, and 9 bases lay in between.

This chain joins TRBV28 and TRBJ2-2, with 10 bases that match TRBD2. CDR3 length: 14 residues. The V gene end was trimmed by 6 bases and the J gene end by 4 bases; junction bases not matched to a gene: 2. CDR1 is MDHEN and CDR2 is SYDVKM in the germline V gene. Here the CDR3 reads CASRLAGRTGELFF. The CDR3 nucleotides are TGTGCCAGCAGACTAGCGGGACGCACCGGGGAGCTGTTTTTT. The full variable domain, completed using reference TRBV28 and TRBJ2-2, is DVKVTQSSRYLVKRTGEKVFLECVQDMDHENMFWYRQDPGLGLRLIYFSYDVKMKEKGDIPEGYSVSREKKERFSLILESASTNQTSMYLCASRLAGRTGELFFGEGSRLTVL.

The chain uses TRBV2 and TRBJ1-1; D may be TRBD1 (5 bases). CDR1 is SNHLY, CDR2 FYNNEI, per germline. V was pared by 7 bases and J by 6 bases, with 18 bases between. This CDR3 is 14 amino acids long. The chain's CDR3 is CASNPTVVFPEAFF. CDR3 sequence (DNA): TGTGCCAGCAACCCGACAGTTGTGTTCCCTGAAGCTTTCTTT.

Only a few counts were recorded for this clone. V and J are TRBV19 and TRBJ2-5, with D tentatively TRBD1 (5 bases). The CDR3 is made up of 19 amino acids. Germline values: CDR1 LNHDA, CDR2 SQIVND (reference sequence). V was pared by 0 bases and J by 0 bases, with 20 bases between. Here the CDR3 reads CASSIDQGTSKGYQETQYF. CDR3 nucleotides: TGTGCCAGTAGTATAGATCAAGGAACCTCCAAGGGGTACCAAGAGACCCAGTACTTC.

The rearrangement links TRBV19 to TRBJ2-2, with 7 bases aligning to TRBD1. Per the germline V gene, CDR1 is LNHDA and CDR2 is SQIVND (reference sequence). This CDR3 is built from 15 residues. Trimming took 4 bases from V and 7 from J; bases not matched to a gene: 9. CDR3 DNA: TGTGCCAGTAGTACCCCGGACAGGTCCGGCGGGGAGCTGTTTTTT. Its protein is CASSTPDRSGGELFF.

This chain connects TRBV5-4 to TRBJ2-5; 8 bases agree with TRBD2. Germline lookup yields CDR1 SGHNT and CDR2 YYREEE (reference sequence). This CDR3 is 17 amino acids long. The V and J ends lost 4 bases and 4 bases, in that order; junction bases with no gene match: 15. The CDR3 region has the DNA TGTGCCAGCAGCCCGACGGGGGGGCGCGTGTTGGCAGAGACCCAGTACTTC. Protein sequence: CASSPTGGRVLAETQYF.

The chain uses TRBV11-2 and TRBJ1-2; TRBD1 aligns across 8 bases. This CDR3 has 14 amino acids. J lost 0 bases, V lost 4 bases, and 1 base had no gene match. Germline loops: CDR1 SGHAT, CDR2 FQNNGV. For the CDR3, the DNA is TGTGCCAGCAGCTGGACAGGGTCTAACTATGGCTACACCTTC. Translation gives CASSWTGSNYGYTF.

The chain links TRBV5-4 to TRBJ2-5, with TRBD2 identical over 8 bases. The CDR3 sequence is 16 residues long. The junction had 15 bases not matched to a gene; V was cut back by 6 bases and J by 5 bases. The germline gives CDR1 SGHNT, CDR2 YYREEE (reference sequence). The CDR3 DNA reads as TGTGCCAGCACCTTAATTCGGGGGGGAGGGGTGGAGACCCAGTACTTC. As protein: CASTLIRGGGVETQYF.

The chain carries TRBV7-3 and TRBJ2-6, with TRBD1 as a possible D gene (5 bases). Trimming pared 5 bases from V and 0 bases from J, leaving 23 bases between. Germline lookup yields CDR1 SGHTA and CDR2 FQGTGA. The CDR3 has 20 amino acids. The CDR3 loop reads CASSPLNRRVGASGANVLTF. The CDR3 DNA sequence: TGTGCCAGCAGCCCGCTTAATAGACGGGTTGGGGCCTCTGGGGCCAACGTCCTGACTTTC.

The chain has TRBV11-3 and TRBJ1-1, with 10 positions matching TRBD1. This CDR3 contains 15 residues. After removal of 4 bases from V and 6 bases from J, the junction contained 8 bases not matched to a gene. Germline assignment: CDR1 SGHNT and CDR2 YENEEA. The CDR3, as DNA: TGTGCCAGCAGCTCCGGGACAGGGGAGCGGGCTGAAGCTTTCTTT. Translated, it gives CASSSGTGERAEAFF.

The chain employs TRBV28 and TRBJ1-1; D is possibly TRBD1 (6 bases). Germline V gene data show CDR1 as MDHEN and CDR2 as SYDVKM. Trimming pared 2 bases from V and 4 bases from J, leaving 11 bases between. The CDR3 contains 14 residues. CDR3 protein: CASSLIGGRTEAFF. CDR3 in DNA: TGTGCCAGCAGTTTAATCGGGGGGCGCACTGAAGCTTTCTTT.

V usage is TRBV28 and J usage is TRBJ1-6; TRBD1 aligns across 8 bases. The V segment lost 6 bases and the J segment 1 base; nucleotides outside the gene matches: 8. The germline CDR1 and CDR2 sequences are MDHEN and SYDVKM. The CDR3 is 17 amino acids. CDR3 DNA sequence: TGTGCCAGCAGGCCTGACAGGGGAGTATCCTATAATTCACCCCTCCACTTT. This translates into CASRPDRGVSYNSPLHF. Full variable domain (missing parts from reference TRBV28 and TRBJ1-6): DVKVTQSSRYLVKRTGEKVFLECVQDMDHENMFWYRQDPGLGLRLIYFSYDVKMKEKGDIPEGYSVSREKKERFSLILESASTNQTSMYLCASRPDRGVSYNSPLHFGNGTRLTVT.

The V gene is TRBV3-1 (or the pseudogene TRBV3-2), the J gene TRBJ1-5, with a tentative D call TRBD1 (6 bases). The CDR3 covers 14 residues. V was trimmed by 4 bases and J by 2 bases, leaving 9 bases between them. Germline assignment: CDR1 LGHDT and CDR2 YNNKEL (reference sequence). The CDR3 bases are TGTGCCAGCAGCCCTTGGACAGGCAATCAGCCCCAGCATTTT. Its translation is CASSPWTGNQPQHF.

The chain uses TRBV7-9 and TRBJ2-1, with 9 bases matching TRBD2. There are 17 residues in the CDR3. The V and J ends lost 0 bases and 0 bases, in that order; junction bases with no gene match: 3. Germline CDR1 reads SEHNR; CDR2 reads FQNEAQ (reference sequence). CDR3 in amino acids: CASSLAISGSSYNEQFF. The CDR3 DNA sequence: TGTGCCAGCAGCTTAGCCATTAGCGGGAGCTCCTACAATGAGCAGTTCTTC.

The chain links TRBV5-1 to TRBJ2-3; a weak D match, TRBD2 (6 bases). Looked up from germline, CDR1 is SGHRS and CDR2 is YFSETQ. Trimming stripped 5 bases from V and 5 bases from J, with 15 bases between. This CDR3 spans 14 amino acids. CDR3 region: CASRWERARDTQYF. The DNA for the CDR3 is TGCGCCAGCAGATGGGAGCGGGCGCGAGATACGCAGTATTTT.

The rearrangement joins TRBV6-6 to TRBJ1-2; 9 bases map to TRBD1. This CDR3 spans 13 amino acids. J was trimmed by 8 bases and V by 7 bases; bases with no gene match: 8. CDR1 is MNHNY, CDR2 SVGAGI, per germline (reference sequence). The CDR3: CASNPGQGSGYTF. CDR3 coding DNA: TGTGCCAGCAACCCGGGACAGGGAAGCGGCTACACCTTC.

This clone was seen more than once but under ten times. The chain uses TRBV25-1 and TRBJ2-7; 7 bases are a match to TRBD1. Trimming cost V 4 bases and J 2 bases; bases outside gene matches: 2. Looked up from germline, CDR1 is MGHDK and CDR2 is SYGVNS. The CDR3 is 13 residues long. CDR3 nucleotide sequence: TGTGCCAGCAGTGCGACAGGGACCTACGAGCAGTACTTC. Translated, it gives CASSATGTYEQYF.

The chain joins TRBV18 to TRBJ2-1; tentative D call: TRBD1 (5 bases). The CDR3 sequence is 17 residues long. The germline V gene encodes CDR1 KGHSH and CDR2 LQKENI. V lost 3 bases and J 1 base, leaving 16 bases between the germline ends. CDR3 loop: CASSPTLDTFSYNEQFF. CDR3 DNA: TGTGCCAGCTCACCGACTTTGGACACCTTTTCCTACAATGAGCAGTTCTTC.